The 7 T cell receptor beta chains listed next were all sequenced from one sample in a study of blood T cell repertoires in COVID-19. TCRdb's copy holds only in-frame clones and misses some; the assay was immunoSEQ multiplex PCR. The table has about 74,000 clones, about 88% seen once; the top ten hold just over 9%. The sequenced sample consisted of peripheral blood. These TCRs come from a human donor in a cohort sampled during active COVID-19.

The chain uses TRBV28 and TRBJ1-4; 8 bases align to TRBD1. V lost 7 bases to trimming and J lost 8 bases; unmatched junction nucleotides: 9. Looked up from germline, CDR1 is MDHEN and CDR2 is SYDVKM. CDR3 length equals 14 residues. CDR3 coding DNA: TGTGCCAGCACCAAAGCACAGGGGGTAGAAAAACTGTTTTTT. Protein product: CASTKAQGVEKLFF.

This sequence joins TRBV6-5 and TRBJ2-5; the match to TRBD1 covers 7 bases. CDR3 length: 15 residues. CDR1 MNHEY and CDR2 SVGAGI come from the germline V gene. After removal of 6 bases from V and 1 base from J, the junction contained 8 bases not matched to a gene. Written as DNA, the CDR3 is TGTGCCAGCAGCCCCAAGAGGGACAGCCAAGAGACCCAGTACTTC. Protein product: CASSPKRDSQETQYF.

The V gene is TRBV10-3, the J gene TRBJ2-1; a weak D match, TRBD2 (5 bases). Trimming took off 2 bases at V and 8 bases at J, with 7 bases between the two ends. The germline CDR1 and CDR2 sequences are ENHRY and SYGVKD. This CDR3 has 12 residues. CDR3 loop: CAISERGYEQFF. Written as DNA, the CDR3 is TGTGCCATCAGTGAGCGGGGATATGAGCAGTTCTTC.

This clone was picked up one time. The genes are TRBV19 and TRBJ2-1; 13 bases align to TRBD2. Germline CDR1 is LNHDA and CDR2 is SQIVND (reference sequence). The CDR3 is 15 residues long. V was pared by 3 bases and J by 6 bases, with 2 bases of the junction left unmatched. The CDR3 loop reads CASSIGTSGVNEQFF. CDR3 bases: TGTGCCAGTAGTATCGGGACTAGCGGGGTCAATGAGCAGTTCTTC.

V gene TRBV24-1 combines with J gene TRBJ1-3, with 10 bases identical to TRBD1. The CDR3 consists of 13 residues. CDR1 KGHDR and CDR2 SFDVKD come from the germline V gene. Trimming removed 12 bases from V and 2 bases from J; junction bases left unmatched: 3. CDR3 sequence (DNA): TGTGCCGCGGGGACAGGGGCTGGAAACACCATATATTTT. Its protein is CAAGTGAGNTIYF.

The chain combines TRBV10-3 with TRBJ2-2; weak D call: TRBD1 (6 bases). Germline V CDR1 and CDR2: ENHRY, SYGVKD. The ends were cut back, 3 bases at V and 0 bases at J, with 8 bases in the middle. The CDR3 spans 15 residues. CDR3 sequence: CAISEAGANTGELFF. The DNA for the CDR3 is TGTGCCATCAGTGAAGCAGGGGCGAACACCGGGGAGCTGTTTTTT.

The J gene is TRBJ1-4, the V gene TRBV7-2; 8 bases are shared with TRBD1. Germline V gives CDR1 SGHTA, CDR2 FQGNSA. CDR3 length equals 17 residues. The ends lost 1 base at V and 2 bases at J; junction bases unmatched: 6. The CDR3 coding sequence is TGTGCCAGCAGCTTAGTTCGTGGACAGGGCACTAATGAAAAACTGTTTTTT. This sequence encodes CASSLVRGQGTNEKLFF.